This T cell receptor (beta chain) was documented in a study of cytomegalovirus exposure and HLA in healthy donors (dated 2017 in TCRdb). Looking at the study overall: According to an earlier analysis of 550 to 700 of the donors, some 180 million T cells yielded 95 million to 140 million unique TCR beta sequences and about 280 Gb of sequence data. An early release covering approximately 600 HLA-typed donors comprised 300 to 350 gigabases of sequencing data and approximately 80 million unique TCR sequences. The genetic ancestry cluster associated with self-reported Caucasian donors included roughly 84% of the 398 genotyped donors. The study aimed to test whether signatures of past pathogen exposure could be identified by cataloging public T cell receptors. The T cell repertoires of 550 to 850 subjects were profiled by immunosequencing and related to cytomegalovirus serostatus. Along with the approximately 700-subject first cohort, a separate validation cohort of some 130 different subjects was used. The study combined high-throughput TCR immunosequencing, statistical association of individual TCRs with disease status, and machine learning to predict cytomegalovirus infection status. To study patterns of TCR occurrence, a later analysis re-analyzed previously published TCR beta repertoires from 666 donors and added high-resolution HLA genotyping. The later analysis used no new phenotypic data to find candidate immune exposures, relying instead on TCR beta sequences and their occurrence across donors. An earlier analysis of around 580 of the donors used high-throughput TCR beta sequencing to judge whether each TCR beta V gene segment behaved as functional or pseudogenic. Alongside the repertoire data, information on donor age, sex, ethnicity and CMV serostatus was compiled. A later genetic analysis used genome-wide SNP genotypes for about 65% of the 666 donors, treating that subset as a discovery cohort. Every repertoire in the discovery cohort had been generated on one and the same sequencing platform. Class I and class II HLA loci were covered by the typing at four-digit resolution. The number of donors typed differed by locus, with about 620-630 for A, B, C, DRB1 and DQB1, 522 for DQA1, about 610 for DPA1, and approximately 470 for DPB1. Four to six DR-DQ haplotypes were handled as single units for association and clustering, since linkage in the cohort was strong. Among around 400 genotyped donors of the cohort, an average of around 240,000 unique TCR beta nucleotide sequences were sequenced per donor, around 18% of them non-productive.

In total, more than 500 healthy bone marrow donors made up the cohort. Cohort members were all nominally healthy when sampled, although unrecorded immune exposures were likely present. The donor was CMV seropositive and belonged to the group of 270 or so seropositive cohort members. Each donor provided a peripheral blood sample, and peripheral blood mononuclear cells were used for TCR beta sequencing. The Qiagen DNeasy Blood Extraction Kit was used to extract genomic DNA from the blood cell samples. Of note for this clone: The antigen it recognizes is unknown. A junction boundary mismatches the germline segment, possibly from a read error.

From its cysteine to its phenylalanine, the CDR3 spans 15 amino acids. The retained sequence is limited to the CDR3, 45 bases, with the frame set at the first base. The germline V gene yields LGHNA for CDR1 and YNFKEQ for CDR2. Summary of the overall study and its limitations: Assigning TCR associations to individual alleles was difficult when HLA alleles, especially DR and DQ, strongly co-occurred. A group of highly shared sequence variants was considered likely to be a technical artifact of the sequencing pipeline. Cytomegalovirus status was reported to be diagnosed by the classifier with high specificity and sensitivity in both the original and validation cohorts. Only TCR beta chains were sequenced in this cohort, and the absence of alpha or paired-chain data limited detectable features. In vitro tests confirmed that a few of the cytomegalovirus-associated TCR beta chains recognize cytomegalovirus antigens. A further reported finding was that TCR beta sequences accurately predicted the HLA-A and HLA-B alleles for most subjects in the first cohort. The presence/absence analyses assumed that sequencing depth was roughly uniform across donors, and that assumption may not be true. V-gene and J-gene trimming of TCR beta chains was associated with a missense DCLRE1C variant in a later genetic analysis, and the association was replicated in an independent cohort. Linkage disequilibrium might explain the correlated functional status among segregating V segments, but an unknown experimental factor could not be excluded. At a false discovery rate of 0.05, a later analysis linked some 18,000 TCR beta sequences to specific HLA alleles. According to a later analysis, most CMV-associated TCR beta chains appeared to be HLA-restricted, and the HLA associations seemed to be driven largely by CMV exposure. A later analysis reported that several top co-occurrence clusters appeared linked to parvovirus B19, influenza, CMV and Epstein-Barr virus. Most TCR sequences were observed very rarely across donors, whereas some public TCRs were present in many individuals. For the cohort, immune exposure information was limited to CMV serostatus. In an earlier analysis of 500 to 650 of the donors, most TCR beta V segments appeared in productive rearrangements about 87% or about 30% of the time, broadly matching IMGT annotations. A total of roughly 160 TCR beta chains were listed by the study as associated with cytomegalovirus. In a later analysis, HLA-associated TCR beta chains showed more clonal expansion and lower generation probabilities than non-associated chains that were equally common. Because some donors lacked HLA typing at each locus, the association tests relied only on the typed subset. Because the 87-base-pair reads could not distinguish some IMGT-functional V segments, including TRBV6-2 and TRBV6-3, those segments were excluded. Over 15 rarely observed V segments, including chromosome 9 orphons, were excluded from the earlier analysis of a few hundred of the donors because counts were too low. In a later analysis, the rate of TCR association differed among HLA loci, with DRB1 alleles having the most associated TCRs and HLA-C alleles having the fewest. In a later genetic analysis, fewer N-insertions in productive TCRs were reported among donors in an Asian-associated ancestry cluster than the 666-donor mean. It was suggested by the authors that the approach could potentially be generalized to other disease states and immunological phenotypes.

The method was the immunoSEQ multiplex PCR assay. A mixture of 60 forward primers for TCR Vbeta segments and 13 reverse primers for TCR Jbeta segments was used in the multiplex PCR. A multiplex PCR assay on genomic DNA amplified the CDR3 region of rearranged TCR beta genes. Amplified TCR beta libraries were sequenced as 87-base-pair reads on the Illumina HiSeq System. Per the source publication's procedure: Across the roughly 700 repertoires, a later analysis counted 60 million to 90 million unique TCR beta chains, approximately 10 million of which were shared by at least two donors. Raw reads were error-corrected and collapsed into unique sequences with a nearest-neighbor algorithm that merged closely related sequences to remove PCR and sequencing errors. To assign V, D and J gene segments, CDR3 sequences were aligned to IMGT reference sequences. For a sequence to be retained, at least a six-nucleotide match to both a V gene segment and a J gene segment was required. Rearrangements were classified as productive when the CDR3 lacked stop codons and remained in frame with V and J, and all other rearrangements were classified as non-productive. Following IMGT convention, CDR3 was defined as the stretch from the second conserved V-encoded cysteine up to the conserved J-encoded phenylalanine. In an earlier analysis of more than 550 of the donors, sequences lacking an unambiguous match to a single V gene segment were excluded. In an earlier analysis of approximately 590 of the donors, V segments were called functional above 56.7% productive rearrangements and were called segregating when the between-donor standard deviation exceeded 5%. To diagnose cytomegalovirus status from the catalog of TCR beta chain sequences, a statistical classification framework was built. V and J gene assignment, in a later analysis, came from comparing TCR nucleotide sequences with IMGT/GENE-DB human TR gene sequences. The TCRdist pipeline was used in a later analysis to assign CDR3 sequences and most-parsimonious VDJ recombination scenarios. In a later analysis, each TCR beta chain was defined by its CDR3 amino acid sequence together with its V-gene family, and reads lacking a unique V-gene family were excluded. As a way to deal with suspected cross-contamination and a sequencing artifact, a later analysis dropped nearly 600 nucleotide sequences that were highly shared and had low generation probability. A later analysis calculated a clonal expansion index for each public chain from normalized within-repertoire ranks of inferred template counts. In a later analysis, generation probabilities were computed with a VDJ recombination model fitted to out-of-frame rearrangements, and the resulting probabilities were checked against IGoR. A later analysis scored TCR-TCR, TCR-HLA and TCR-CMV co-occurrence with hypergeometric tests, applying a repertoire-size bias correction to TCR pairs. A later analysis estimated false discovery rates by permuting HLA or CMV assignments 20 times. A later analysis grouped co-occurring TCRs with DBSCAN, adding TCRdist sequence similarity when clustering within HLA-allele-positive subsets. Repertoires with fewer than 30,000 or more than 120,000 public chains, plus five repertoires with anomalous nucleotide sharing, were excluded from co-occurrence clustering. As stored in TCRdb, this immuneACCESS dataset retains in-frame rearrangements with V and J assigned. A fraction of the clones does not appear; measured against another copy, unresolved V genes explain less than half of the discrepancy, and the remainder lacks a known reason. That table furnishes V, J and clone size, whereas the DNA furnished D and trimming. The sample includes approximately 93,000 clones, with more than 55% observed a single time. 5.5% to 6% of the sample belongs to the ten largest clones.

This sequence was found in a boy aged 10-17 years in good health and CMV-seropositive. Input material: PBMCs. The V gene is TRBV4-2 and the J gene is TRBJ1-2; TRBD1 aligns with 10 central bases. The DNA sequence is TGTGCCAGCAGCACCCCGGGACAGGGGAGGCGAGGCTACATCTTC. This codes for CASSTPGQGRRGYIF.